The 28 T cell receptor beta chains in this list originate from one sample, sequenced in a study of shared clonotypes between healthy human individuals. The protocol was immunoSEQ multiplex PCR, while the TCRdb copy is restricted to in-frame clones and leaves out a portion. The sample lists roughly 2.1 million clones, 85% to 95% occurring once. Cells designated naive CD8 were CD45RO-negative and were positively selected for CCR7, with terminally differentiated effector memory CD45RA+ cells excluded. Sequencing was performed on naive CD8+ T cells from PBMCs. The receptor set was obtained from a man between 18 and 35 years old in good health. Some clones in this sample may be carry-over from other donors' samples.

The chain combines TRBV30 with TRBJ1-5; tentative D call: TRBD1 (5 bases). CDR3 length equals 15 residues. The germline CDR1 and CDR2 sequences are GTSNPN and SVGIG (reference sequence). V was cut by 3 bases and J by 0 bases, with 12 bases left in between. The CDR3 loop is CAWSSAGDSNQPQHF. Written as DNA, the CDR3 is TGTGCCTGGAGCTCCGCGGGGGATAGCAATCAGCCCCAGCATTTT.

V and J are TRBV6-1 and TRBJ2-5; D is undetermined. Germline CDR1 is MNHNS and CDR2 is SASEGT. This CDR3 has 14 residues. V was shortened by 7 bases and J by 0 bases, with 12 bases between the two germline ends. CDR3 amino acids: CASNPARNQETQYF. For the CDR3, the DNA is TGTGCCAGCAACCCGGCGCGGAACCAAGAGACCCAGTACTTC.

The rearrangement joins TRBV28 to TRBJ2-7; TRBD1 matches at 9 bases. V was clipped by 5 bases and J by 2 bases; unmatched bases: 7. This CDR3 has 15 amino acids. Germline V gene data show CDR1 as MDHEN and CDR2 as SYDVKM. The CDR3: CASSPGDRVPYEQYF. The CDR3, as DNA: TGTGCCAGCAGTCCAGGGGACAGGGTCCCCTACGAGCAGTACTTC.

The V gene is TRBV5-1, the J gene TRBJ2-5; D ambiguous. CDR1 and CDR2 (germline): SGHRS, YFSETQ. Trimming took off 5 bases at V and 7 bases at J, with 21 bases between the two ends. The CDR3 has 15 residues. CDR3 DNA sequence: TGCGCCAGCAGATACGACGGCCGAAATGATGGGACCCAGTACTTC. This sequence encodes CASRYDGRNDGTQYF. Based on the CDR3 plus reference TRBV5-1 and TRBJ2-5, the full variable domain is KAGVTQTPRYLIKTRGQQVTLSCSPISGHRSVSWYQQTPGQGLQFLFEYFSETQRNKGNFPGRFSGRQFSNSRSEMNVSTLELGDSALYLCASRYDGRNDGTQYFGPGTRLLVL.

V and J are TRBV6-5 and TRBJ2-7; D unclear. With 1 base removed from V and 5 bases from J, the gap between germline ends came to 9 bases. CDR1 and CDR2 (germline): MNHEY, SVGAGI. The CDR3 runs to 13 residues. The CDR3 protein is CASSYYEWDEQYF. DNA of the CDR3: TGTGCCAGCAGTTACTATGAATGGGACGAGCAGTACTTC.

This chain joins TRBV29-1 and TRBJ2-7, with D perhaps matching TRBD1 or TRBD2 (6 bases each). CDR3 length equals 15 residues. The germline V gene encodes CDR1 SQVTM and CDR2 ANQGSEA. V gave up 2 bases and J gave up 3 bases, with 17 bases separating them. This CDR3 is CSVEWGKGGIYEQYF. CDR3 in DNA: TGCAGCGTTGAATGGGGGAAGGGGGGCATCTACGAGCAGTACTTC.

This clone occurred a few times. The chain has TRBV29-1 and TRBJ1-1; D is possibly TRBD1 (5 bases). CDR1 is SQVTM, CDR2 ANQGSEA, per germline. Trimming removed 6 bases from V and 3 bases from J, with 20 bases in between. The length of the CDR3 is 15 residues. DNA of the CDR3: TGCAGCGTCTACACGTCGTTAGGGGCAGACACTGAAGCTTTCTTT. This codes for CSVYTSLGADTEAFF.

The V gene is TRBV7-8, the J gene TRBJ1-5, with D perhaps TRBD1 (5 bases). The germline V and J ends were trimmed by 5 bases and 5 bases, with 19 bases remaining between them. The CDR3 is 16 amino acids. Germline CDR1 reads SGHVS; CDR2 reads FQNEAQ. CDR3 sequence reads: CASSPNPGTNYQPQHF. For the CDR3, the DNA is TGTGCCAGCAGCCCTAATCCCGGGACCAATTATCAGCCCCAGCATTTT.

The V and J genes are TRBV5-1 and TRBJ2-3; D uncertain. Germline CDR1 reads SGHRS; CDR2 reads YFSETQ. This CDR3 is built from 14 residues. V was shortened by 1 base and J by 6 bases, with 12 bases between the two germline ends. Here the CDR3 reads CASSLRSTSDTQYF. The CDR3 DNA follows: TGCGCCAGCAGCTTGAGGTCGACCTCTGATACGCAGTATTTT.

J is TRBJ1-1 and V is TRBV28; 8 nucleotides align to TRBD1. CDR3 length equals 15 residues. V lost 5 bases to trimming and J lost 7 bases; unmatched junction nucleotides: 12. Germline CDR1 and CDR2: MDHEN and SYDVKM. For the CDR3, the DNA is TGTGCCAGCAGTATCCTTCGACAGGGGTATAGTGAAGCTTTCTTT. Protein product: CASSILRQGYSEAFF.

The chain combines TRBV9 with TRBJ2-1; 12 nucleotides agree with TRBD1. This CDR3 contains 16 residues. J gave up 6 bases and V 0 bases, and 4 bases lay outside the gene matches. The germline V gene has CDR1 SGDLS and CDR2 YYNGEE. CDR3 in amino acids: CASSVVGTGGPNEQFF. The CDR3 region has the DNA TGTGCCAGCAGCGTAGTTGGGACAGGGGGCCCCAATGAGCAGTTCTTC.

The rearrangement links TRBV27 to TRBJ2-3, with 7 bases aligning to TRBD2. Germline CDR1 reads MNHEY; CDR2 reads SMNVEV (reference sequence). The CDR3 totals 17 residues. With 6 bases clipped from V and 0 bases from J, the junction kept 12 bases outside the gene matches. CDR3 sequence: CASSSILAVTSTDTQYF. The CDR3 bases are TGTGCCAGCAGCTCTATCCTAGCGGTGACTAGCACAGATACGCAGTATTTT.

This sequence joins TRBV5-4 and TRBJ1-1; weak D call: TRBD1 (5 bases). Trimming pared 7 bases from V and 2 bases from J, leaving 15 bases between. Per germline, CDR1 SGHNT and CDR2 YYREEE (reference sequence). CDR3 length: 14 residues. The CDR3 reads CASGPMDKNTEAFF. The CDR3 region has the DNA TGTGCCAGCGGACCGATGGACAAAAACACTGAAGCTTTCTTT.

The CDR3: CASTGPTNTEAFF. The CDR3, as DNA: TGCGCCAGCACAGGGCCTACGAACACTGAAGCTTTCTTT. The gene calls are TRBV5-1 and TRBJ1-1, with D perhaps TRBD1 (5 bases). Germline lookup yields CDR1 SGHRS and CDR2 YFSETQ. CDR3 length: 13 amino acids. Trimming cost V 6 bases and J 1 base, with 10 bases left between them.

The chain couples TRBV5-1 to TRBJ2-7; 8 positions agree with TRBD2. V lost 0 bases and J lost 0; bases outside the gene matches: 5. Germline V CDR1 and CDR2: SGHRS, YFSETQ. The CDR3 covers 16 residues. CDR3 nucleotides: TGCGCCAGCAGCTTGGCACTAGCGGAGAGCTCCTACGAGCAGTACTTC. Translating gives CASSLALAESSYEQYF.

The chain has TRBV6-1 and TRBJ1-2; no reliable D call. Germline V gene data show CDR1 as MNHNS and CDR2 as SASEGT. V lost 6 bases to trimming and J lost 11 bases, with 19 bases between them. The CDR3 totals 13 residues. The CDR3 DNA follows: TGTGCCAGCAGACCCTACACACCGACCGATTACACCTTC. Its translation is CASRPYTPTDYTF.

The genes are TRBV9 and TRBJ2-3; no reliable D call. The V and J ends lost 7 bases and 4 bases respectively, with 10 bases between them. In germline, CDR1 is SGDLS, CDR2 YYNGEE. The CDR3 has 12 residues. CDR3 coding DNA: TGTGCCAGCGCCCGGAGCTCAGATACGCAGTATTTT. It codes for CASARSSDTQYF.

The chain joins TRBV6-6 to TRBJ2-7; 8 nucleotides agree with TRBD2. Germline V gives CDR1 MNHNY, CDR2 SVGAGI (reference sequence). The ends lost 8 bases at V and 0 bases at J; junction bases unmatched: 3. CDR3 size: 13 residues. This chain's CDR3 is CASGLAGSYEQYF. As DNA, the CDR3 is TGTGCCAGCGGGCTAGCGGGCTCCTACGAGCAGTACTTC.

This clone was observed a few times. The chain uses TRBV28 and TRBJ1-5, with a weak D call TRBD1 (5 bases). Germline-derived CDR1 and CDR2 are MDHEN and SYDVKM. Trimming removed 7 bases from V and 0 bases from J, with 10 bases in between. This CDR3 is 14 amino acids long. The CDR3 DNA sequence: TGTGCCAGCATTGGACACTTTAGCAATCAGCCCCAGCATTTT. It encodes CASIGHFSNQPQHF.

As to this clone: Other DNA sequences of this sample code for an identical CDR3. The chain couples TRBV13 to TRBJ1-2; D is ambiguous. Trimming shortened V by 0 bases and J by 1 base, and 6 bases separated the two germline ends. This CDR3 has 14 amino acids. Per germline, CDR1 PRHDT and CDR2 FYEKMQ (reference sequence). CDR3 sequence: CASSLGRGNYGYTF. CDR3 nucleotide sequence: TGTGCCAGCAGCTTAGGGCGGGGTAACTATGGCTACACCTTC.

This chain uses TRBV2 with TRBJ2-3, with 9 positions matching TRBD2. V shed 3 bases, J shed 5 bases, and the junction held 6 bases outside the gene matches. Germline V gene lookup returns CDR1 SNHLY and CDR2 FYNNEI. The CDR3 is made up of 15 amino acids. The CDR3 region has the DNA TGTGCCAGCAGTGATAGCGGGAGTTTTATAGATACGCAGTATTTT. Translated: CASSDSGSFIDTQYF.

This clone was picked up a small number of times. The genes are TRBV7-6 and TRBJ2-2, with D perhaps matching TRBD2 (6 bases). The germline V gene encodes CDR1 SGHVS and CDR2 FNYEAQ. Trimming stripped 5 bases from V and 7 bases from J, with 20 bases between. CDR3 length: 16 residues. The CDR3, as DNA: TGTGCCAGCAGCCAAGCCGCCTCCACGGGGGACGGGGAGCTGTTTTTT. Its protein is CASSQAASTGDGELFF.

In regard to this clone: Other DNA sequences in the sample encode the same CDR3. The rearrangement links TRBV27 to TRBJ2-1; no firm D call. The ends were cut back, 2 bases at V and 4 bases at J, with 6 bases in the middle. CDR3 length equals 13 residues. The V gene's germline CDR1 is MNHEY and CDR2 SMNVEV (reference sequence). CDR3 sequence: CASSLIGYNEQFF. The CDR3 nucleotides read TGTGCCAGCAGTTTAATAGGGTACAATGAGCAGTTCTTC.

The rearrangement uses TRBV7-6 and TRBJ1-2; no reliable D call. There are 14 residues in the CDR3. Trimming shortened V by 9 bases and J by 4 bases, and 18 bases separated the two germline ends. Germline V gene lookup returns CDR1 SGHVS and CDR2 FNYEAQ. CDR3 nucleotide sequence: TGTGCCAGTTCAAAAAGGGAGGGCGCCTATGGCTACACCTTC. Translating it yields CASSKREGAYGYTF.

This chain connects TRBV4-3 to TRBJ2-1, with 8 nucleotides matching TRBD1. Germline lookup yields CDR1 LGHNA and CDR2 YSLEER. Losses at the gene ends were 4 bases for V and 4 bases for J; bases not matched to a gene: 15. This CDR3 is built from 18 residues. The CDR3 reads CASSRKQGVTTVYNEQFF. The CDR3 DNA sequence: TGCGCCAGCAGCCGAAAACAGGGGGTCACAACTGTTTACAATGAGCAGTTCTTC.

This clone showed up just once. An end of the junction differs from the germline gene, which may be a read error. The V and J genes are TRBV11-2 and TRBJ2-1; D call uncertain. CDR1 is SGHAT, CDR2 FQNNGV, per germline. The CDR3 runs 14 residues. CDR3 in amino acids: CASSLAGRYHEQFF. CDR3 nucleotides: TGTGCCAGCAGCTTAGCTGGGCGCTACCATGAGCAGTTCTTC.

This chain links TRBV15 with TRBJ1-5, with 7 bases matching TRBD1. The ends lost 2 bases at V and 2 bases at J; junction bases unmatched: 12. CDR1 and CDR2 (germline): LNHNV, YYDKDF (reference sequence). The CDR3 has 18 residues. CDR3 loop: CATSRTEVTGVGNQPQHF. The CDR3 region has the DNA TGTGCCACCAGCAGAACTGAGGTAACAGGGGTGGGCAATCAGCCCCAGCATTTT.

This rearrangement joins TRBV7-2 to TRBJ2-1; D gene unclear. CDR1 is SGHTA and CDR2 is FQGNSA in the germline V gene. The CDR3 is 14 residues long. The ends were cut back, 5 bases at V and 6 bases at J, with 14 bases in the middle. DNA of the CDR3: TGTGCCAGCAGCCCAACGAGCAGGTTCAATGAGCAGTTCTTC. This encodes CASSPTSRFNEQFF. Combining the CDR3 with reference TRBV7-2 and TRBJ2-1 gives the whole variable domain GAGVSQSPSNKVTEKGKDVELRCDPISGHTALYWYRQSLGQGLEFLIYFQGNSAPDKSGLPSDRFSAERTGGSVSTLTIQRTQQEDSAVYLCASSPTSRFNEQFFGPGTRLTVL.